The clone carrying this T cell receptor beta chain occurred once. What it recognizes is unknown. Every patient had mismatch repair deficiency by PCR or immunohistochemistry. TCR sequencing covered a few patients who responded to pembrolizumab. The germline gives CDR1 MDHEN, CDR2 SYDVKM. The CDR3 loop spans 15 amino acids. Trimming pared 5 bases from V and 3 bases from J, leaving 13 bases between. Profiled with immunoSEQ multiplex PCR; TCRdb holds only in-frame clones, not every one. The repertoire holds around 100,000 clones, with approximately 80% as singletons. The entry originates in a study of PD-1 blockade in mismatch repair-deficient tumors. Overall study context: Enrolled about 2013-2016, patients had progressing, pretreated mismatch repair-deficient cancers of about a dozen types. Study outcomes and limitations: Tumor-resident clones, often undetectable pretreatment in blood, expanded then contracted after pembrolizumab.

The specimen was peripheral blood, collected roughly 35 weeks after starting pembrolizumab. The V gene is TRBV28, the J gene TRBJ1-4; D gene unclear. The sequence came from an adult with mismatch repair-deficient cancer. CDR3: CASSPREGSNEKLFF. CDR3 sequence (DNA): TGTGCCAGCAGTCCCCGGGAGGGATCTAATGAAAAACTGTTTTTT.